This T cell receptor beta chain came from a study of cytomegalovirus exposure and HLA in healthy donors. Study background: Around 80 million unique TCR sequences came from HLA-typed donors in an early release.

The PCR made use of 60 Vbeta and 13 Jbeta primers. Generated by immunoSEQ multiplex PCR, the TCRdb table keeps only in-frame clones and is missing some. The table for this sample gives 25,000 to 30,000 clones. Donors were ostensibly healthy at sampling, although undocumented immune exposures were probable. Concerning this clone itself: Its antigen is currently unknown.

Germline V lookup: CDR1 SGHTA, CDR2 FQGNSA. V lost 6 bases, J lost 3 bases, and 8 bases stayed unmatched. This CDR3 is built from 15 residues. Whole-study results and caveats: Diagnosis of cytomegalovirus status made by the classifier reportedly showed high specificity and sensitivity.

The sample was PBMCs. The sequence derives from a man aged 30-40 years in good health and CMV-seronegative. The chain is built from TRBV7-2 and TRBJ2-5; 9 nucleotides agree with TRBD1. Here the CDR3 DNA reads TGTGCCAGCAGACTGGCCGGGACAGGGAAAGAGACCCAGTACTTC. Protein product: CASRLAGTGKETQYF.